This T cell receptor beta chain derives from a study of cytomegalovirus exposure and HLA in healthy donors. Broader study findings: Most TCR sequences were uncommon, yet certain public TCRs appeared in many donors.

The junction had 2 bases not matched to a gene; V was cut back by 1 base and J by 0 bases. Per the germline V gene, CDR1 is GTSNPN and CDR2 is SVGIG (reference sequence). The CDR3 consists of 14 residues. Profiling relied on immunoSEQ multiplex PCR, and the TCRdb table lists in-frame clones only, not all of them. The table lists 90,000 to 150,000 clones, roughly 88% of them singletons, with around 5% in the top ten. With regard to this clone: What it binds is unknown.

Sequencing input: PBMCs. The chain carries TRBV30 and TRBJ2-7, with TRBD1 identical over 8 bases. The TCR comes from a man younger than 35 in good health and CMV-seronegative. The chain's CDR3 is CAWSGQGASYEQYF. The CDR3 region has the DNA TGTGCCTGGAGTGGGCAGGGGGCCTCCTACGAGCAGTACTTC. The entire variable domain, with the rest obtained from reference TRBV30 and TRBJ2-7, is as follows: SQTIHQWPATLVQPVGSPLSLECTVEGTSNPNLYWYRQAAGRGLQLLFYSVGIGQISSEVPQNLSASRPQDRQFILSSKKLLLSDSGFYLCAWSGQGASYEQYFGPGTRLTVT.